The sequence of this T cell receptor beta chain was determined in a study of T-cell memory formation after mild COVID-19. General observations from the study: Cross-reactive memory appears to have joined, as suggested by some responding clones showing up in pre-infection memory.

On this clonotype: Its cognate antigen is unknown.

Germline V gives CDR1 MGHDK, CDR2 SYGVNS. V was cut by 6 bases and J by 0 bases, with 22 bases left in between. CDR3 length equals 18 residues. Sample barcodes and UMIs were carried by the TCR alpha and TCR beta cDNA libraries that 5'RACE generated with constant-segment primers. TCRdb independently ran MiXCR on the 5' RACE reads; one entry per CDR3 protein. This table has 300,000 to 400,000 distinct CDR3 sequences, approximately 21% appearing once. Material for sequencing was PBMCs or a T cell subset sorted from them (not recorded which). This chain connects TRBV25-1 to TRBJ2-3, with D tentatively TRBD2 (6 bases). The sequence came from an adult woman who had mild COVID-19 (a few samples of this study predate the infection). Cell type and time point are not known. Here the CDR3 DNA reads TGTGCCAGCAGCCCAGTAATTGTTCGTAGCGGAAGCACAGATACGCAGTATTTT. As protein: CASSPVIVRSGSTDTQYF.